The TCR beta chain described here comes from a study of cytomegalovirus exposure and HLA in healthy donors. Whole-study context: In an earlier analysis, almost 120 million unique TCR beta sequences were found from 150 million to 200 million T cells.

Both 60 Vbeta primers and 13 Jbeta primers went into the PCR. TCRdb keeps only in-frame clones here, not all; method: immunoSEQ multiplex PCR. This sample's table reports 95,000 to 150,000 clones. Worth noting for this clone: Its antigen is not known.

The CDR3 is 15 amino acids. Germline V CDR1 and CDR2: MNHEY, SVGAGI. V lost 5 bases, J lost 2 bases, and 15 bases lay in between. General observations from the study: A classifier reportedly called cytomegalovirus status with high sensitivity and specificity. The listing of 150 or so TCR beta chains classed them as cytomegalovirus-associated.

The sample comprised PBMCs. The chain uses TRBV6-5 and TRBJ2-5; TRBD2 might be the D (6 bases). The source is a man aged 35 to 55 in good health and CMV-seronegative. The chain's CDR3 is CASSPGGRLQETQYF. In DNA, the CDR3 is TGTGCCAGCAGTCCCGGTGGGAGGCTTCAAGAGACCCAGTACTTC.